This T cell receptor (beta chain) is from a study of blood T cell repertoires in COVID-19. The wider study: Collection of acute and convalescent COVID-19 samples took place in the United States, Italy and Spain. T cells, B-cell-depleted T cells, or PBMCs supplied cDNA or gDNA.

Original processing methods: The assay estimated nucleated cells by amplifying reference gene primers. The protocol was immunoSEQ multiplex PCR, while the TCRdb copy is restricted to in-frame clones and leaves out a portion. D and trimming come from the DNA, and the V and J calls and clone size come from that table. The sample contains 30,000 to 45,000 clones, about three quarters of which appear only once. The CDR3 loop spans 15 amino acids. After removal of 5 bases from V and 9 bases from J, the junction contained 7 bases not matched to a gene. CDR1 SGHAT and CDR2 FQNNGV come from the germline V gene.

The sequence came from a man aged 55-75 years with acute or convalescent COVID-19. The chain recombines TRBV11-2 with TRBJ2-3, with 14 bases that match TRBD2. The sample was peripheral blood. The CDR3 DNA follows: TGTGCCAGCAGCCCTGGGACTAGCGGGAGTCAAACGCAGTATTTT. It codes for CASSPGTSGSQTQYF.